Sequencing of this T cell receptor beta chain was carried out in a study of T cell responses to AZD1222 COVID-19 vaccine (dated by TCRdb to the early 2020s). The study in broad terms: AZD1222 recipients given second doses at about 4 weeks or at about 12 weeks were pooled, since spike-specific TCR depth and breadth were not found to differ between the two schedules. A total of over 230 trial participants underwent TCR sequencing, of whom about 210 had received two doses of AZD1222 and 26 had received two doses of the MenACWY control vaccine. Trial participants were enrolled into age subgroups of 18-55, 56-69 and 70-plus years, which contained approximately 150, 30 and 60 TCR-sequenced participants, respectively. General findings and caveats noted by the study authors: A significant rise in spike-specific TCR breadth and depth was observed after two AZD1222 doses relative to day 0 and relative to MenACWY recipients. Nearly half of unique spike-specific TCRs reportedly recognized epitopes outside regions mutated in the B.1.351 and B.1.1.7 variants. Because no samples from the day 14 peak response were available, repertoires could be characterized only after the peak T cell response. Conclusions about previously exposed vaccinees are limited, since just five to seven AZD1222 recipients were seropositive for SARS-CoV-2 at baseline. The 56-69-year group was small, and its depth increase did not reach significance, likely because of low power. Most participants were white British and females outnumbered males, and the authors suggested that clonal diversity may have been underestimated. Vaccine-associated CD4 TCRs spanned the whole spike protein, with dominant responses in regions 160-218 and 743-854.

V is pruned by 6 bases and J by 10 bases, leaving 9 bases of the junction without a gene match. CDR3 length: 12 amino acids, cysteine to phenylalanine. Only the CDR3 portion is preserved as DNA: 36 bases, with reading frame beginning at the first base. Based on the germline V gene, the CDR1 and CDR2 sequences are SGDLS and YYNGEE. Read against the paper, the sample's time point label means: baseline before first vaccination. The vaccinee samples were drawn from two UK trials, COV001 and COV002, one of which was a single-blind randomized controlled phase 2/3 trial testing AZD1222 (ChAdOx1 nCoV-19) in healthy adults. For TCRbeta chain sequencing, PBMC samples were collected from trial participants at day 0 and at day 28 after the second dose. As regards this clone: It has no known antigen specificity. Base qualities are missing; no much larger clone stands one base away.

The CDR3 regions of human TCRbeta chains were analyzed by immunosequencing. On the authors' methods: TCRs in the repertoires were compared against a reference library of SARS-CoV-2-specific TCRs that had been generated with the MIRA antigen-specificity platform. Breadth was defined as the fraction of unique TCRs that were SARS-CoV-2-associated. Depth was defined as the fraction of total T cells that were SARS-CoV-2-associated. Using the MIRA data, each spike-specific TCR was assigned both to the spike region to which the TCR was reactive and to a CD4 or CD8 class. Log10-transformed breadth and depth values were compared by one-way ANOVA with Sidak's multiple comparisons tests. This is the immuneACCESS table as TCRdb keeps it, with only in-frame sequences that have V and J called. A part of the clones is gone; compared with another copy, unresolved V genes explain less than half, and the rest is unexplained. V and J calls and clone size are as listed in that table; D and trimming were resolved from the DNA. The sample profile shows more than 70,000 clones; approximately 83% of them were found once. The ten largest clones take up approximately 7.9% of the sample.

The TCR sequence derives from an adult in good health. The chain employs TRBV9 and TRBJ1-2; a stretch of 7 junction bases matches TRBD1. This sample comprised peripheral blood, obtained on day 0 of AZD1222 vaccination. CDR3 loop: CASTSGTAYYTF. The sequenced DNA: TGTGCCAGCACCTCCGGGACAGCTTACTACACCTTC. The CDR3, completed at both ends by the reference TRBV9 and TRBJ1-2 genes, gives the full variable domain DSGVTQTPKHLITATGQRVTLRCSPRSGDLSVYWYQQSLDQGLQFLIQYYNGEERAKGNILERFSAQQFPDLHSELNLSSLELGDSALYFCASTSGTAYYTFGSGTRLTVV.